Each of the 14 T cell receptor beta chains below was sequenced from the same sample in a study of response to subunit inactivated influenza vaccine. Each CDR3 protein gets one entry after TCRdb re-called the RT-PCR reads with MiXCR. Of about 800,000 distinct CDR3 sequences in the sample, 21% were seen once. Sequencing was performed on PBMCs from blood, taken about 5 days after vaccination. Receptors were obtained from a man aged 45-65 years who received an inactivated influenza vaccine.

The chain carries TRBV7-8 and TRBJ2-5; D not resolved. The CDR3 extends over 14 amino acids. Looked up from germline, CDR1 is SGHVS and CDR2 is FQNEAQ. Trimming pared 1 base from V and 5 bases from J, leaving 11 bases between. CDR3 sequence: CASSLGRVAETQYF. CDR3 sequence (DNA): TGTGCCAGCAGCTTAGGGAGAGTCGCGGAGACCCAGTACTTC. Looking up the rest from reference TRBV7-8 and TRBJ2-5 gives the full variable domain: GAGVSQSPRYKVAKRGQDVALRCDPISGHVSLFWYQQALGQGPEFLTYFQNEAQLDKSGLPSDRFFAERPEGSVSTLKIQRTQQEDSAVYLCASSLGRVAETQYFGPGTRLLVL.

The CDR3 loop reads CASSFNQKTQYF. In DNA, the CDR3 is TGTGCCAGCAGCTTTAATCAAAAAACGCAGTATTTT. The V gene is TRBV7-2, the J gene TRBJ2-3, with D uncertain. The CDR3 has 12 amino acids. Germline CDR1 reads SGHTA; CDR2 reads FQGNSA. V was cut by 3 bases and J by 9 bases, with 10 bases left in between.

This clonotype was picked up a small number of times. As DNA, the CDR3 is TGTGCCAGCAGCTTGGTTCGGGGGGCACGGACGCAGTATTTT. This sequence encodes CASSLVRGARTQYF. The chain couples TRBV5-6 to TRBJ2-3, with D possibly TRBD2 on 7 matching bases. The CDR3 sequence is 14 residues long. V lost 0 bases to trimming and J lost 9 bases, with 14 bases between them. The V gene's germline CDR1 is SGHDT and CDR2 YYEEEE.

Details on this clonotype: One junction end does not reproduce the germline sequence, and a read error may be involved. The chain couples TRBV20-1 to TRBJ2-5; 10 bases fit TRBD2. The germline CDR1 and CDR2 sequences are DFQATT and SNEGSKA (reference sequence). The CDR3 is 16 residues long. The CDR3 region is CCAHLLAGEYQETQYF. The CDR3 bases are TGCTGTGCTCACCTTCTAGCGGGAGAGTACCAAGAGACCCAGTACTTC.

V is TRBV5-1 and J is TRBJ1-2; D remains ambiguous. V was trimmed by 1 base and J by 3 bases, leaving 7 bases between them. This CDR3 comprises 13 residues. Per germline, CDR1 SGHRS and CDR2 YFSETQ. The CDR3 is CASSLIADYGYTF. As DNA, the CDR3 is TGCGCCAGCAGCTTGATAGCGGACTATGGCTACACCTTC.

J is TRBJ2-7 and V is TRBV20-1; 8 positions match TRBD2. Germline V gene data show CDR1 as DFQATT and CDR2 as SNEGSKA (reference sequence). V lost 0 bases, J lost 0 bases, and 7 bases stayed unmatched. The CDR3 covers 16 residues. Here the CDR3 DNA reads TGCAGTGCTAGAGATATACTAGCGGCCCCCTCCTACGAGCAGTACTTC. Amino acids: CSARDILAAPSYEQYF.

This clonotype was detected ten times or more. The junction and the germline gene differ at one end; a read error may be behind it. This chain links TRBV12-3 or TRBV12-4 with TRBJ2-7; 10 bases match TRBD1. This CDR3 comprises 14 residues. The chain's CDR3 is CASSFRQGAYEQYF. The CDR3 DNA follows: TGCGCCAGCAGCTTTAGACAGGGGGCTTACGAGCAGTACTTC.

This clonotype came up a few times. The DNA of the CDR3 is TGTGCCCACGGGGGGAGGACAGATACGCAGTATTTT. Encoded protein: CAHGGRTDTQYF. This chain uses TRBV10-3 with TRBJ2-3; TRBD2 matches at 7 bases. Trimming took 11 bases from V and 3 from J; bases not matched to a gene: 5. This CDR3 has 12 residues. Germline CDR1 reads ENHRY; CDR2 reads SYGVKD.

The chain employs TRBV7-2 and TRBJ2-3; D gene ambiguous. The V gene's germline CDR1 is SGHTA and CDR2 FQGNSA. The CDR3 runs 15 residues. Trimming took off 2 bases at V and 1 base at J, with 10 bases between the two ends. This CDR3 reads CASSLRLSGTDTQYF. The CDR3 region has the DNA TGTGCCAGCAGCTTAAGGCTCTCTGGCACAGATACGCAGTATTTT.

The chain links TRBV5-1 to TRBJ2-3, with TRBD1 identical over 7 bases. Trimming cost V 6 bases and J 2 bases; bases outside gene matches: 6. CDR1 is SGHRS and CDR2 is YFSETQ in the germline V gene. This CDR3 spans 14 amino acids. CDR3 in amino acids: CASNSGGVTDTQYF. The CDR3 DNA reads as TGCGCCAGCAATTCAGGGGGTGTCACAGATACGCAGTATTTT.

The chain employs TRBV27 and TRBJ2-3; TRBD2 matches 8 bases. Germline V gives CDR1 MNHEY, CDR2 SMNVEV (reference sequence). This CDR3 is built from 15 residues. Trimming at V came to 2 bases and at J to 5 bases, leaving 6 bases not matched to a gene. The CDR3 sequence is CASSLAGGSGDTQYF. CDR3 bases: TGTGCCAGCAGTTTAGCGGGGGGCAGTGGAGATACGCAGTATTTT.

This clonotype has just a few counts. This chain joins TRBV7-9 and TRBJ1-5; the D is unclear. Germline V lookup: CDR1 SEHNR, CDR2 FQNEAQ (reference sequence). V lost 3 bases and J 7 bases, leaving 7 bases between the germline ends. This CDR3 region has 12 residues. The CDR3 DNA reads TGTGCCAGCAGCTTGGAGGAACAGCCCCAGCATTTT. Its protein is CASSLEEQPQHF.

Only a few counts were recorded for this clonotype. This chain joins TRBV12-3 or TRBV12-4 and TRBJ2-1; 8 positions agree with TRBD2. This CDR3 contains 15 residues. Trimming at V came to 6 bases and at J to 6 bases, leaving 10 bases not matched to a gene. CDR3 amino acids: CASSLSGDRPNEQFF. CDR3 sequence (DNA): TGTGCCAGCAGCCTTAGCGGGGATCGGCCCAATGAGCAGTTCTTC.

This clonotype came up once. The chain recombines TRBV12-3 or TRBV12-4 with TRBJ2-3, with 10 positions matching TRBD2. The junction had 8 bases not matched to a gene; V was cut back by 3 bases and J by 5 bases. The CDR3 contains 16 residues. CDR3 sequence: CASSLGHLAGEDTQYF. The CDR3, as DNA: TGTGCCAGCAGTTTGGGGCATCTAGCGGGAGAAGATACGCAGTATTTT.